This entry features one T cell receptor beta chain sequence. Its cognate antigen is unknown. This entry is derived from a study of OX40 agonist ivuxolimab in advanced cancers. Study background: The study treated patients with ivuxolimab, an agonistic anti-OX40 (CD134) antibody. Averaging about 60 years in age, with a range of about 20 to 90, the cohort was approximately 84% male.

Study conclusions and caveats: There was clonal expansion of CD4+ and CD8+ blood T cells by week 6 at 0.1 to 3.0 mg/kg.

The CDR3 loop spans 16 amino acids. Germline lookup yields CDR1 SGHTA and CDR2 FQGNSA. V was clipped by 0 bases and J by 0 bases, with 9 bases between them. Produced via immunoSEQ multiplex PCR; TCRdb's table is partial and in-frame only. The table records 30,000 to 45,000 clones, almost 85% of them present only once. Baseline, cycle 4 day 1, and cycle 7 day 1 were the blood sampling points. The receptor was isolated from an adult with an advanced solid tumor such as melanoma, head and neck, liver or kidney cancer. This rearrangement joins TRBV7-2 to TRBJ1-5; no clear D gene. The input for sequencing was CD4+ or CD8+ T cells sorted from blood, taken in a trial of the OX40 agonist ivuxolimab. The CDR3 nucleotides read TGTGCCAGCAGCTTAGCCGCCAGATATAGCAATCAGCCCCAGCATTTT. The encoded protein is CASSLAARYSNQPQHF. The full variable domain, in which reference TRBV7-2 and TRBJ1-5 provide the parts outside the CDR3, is GAGVSQSPSNKVTEKGKDVELRCDPISGHTALYWYRQSLGQGLEFLIYFQGNSAPDKSGLPSDRFSAERTGGSVSTLTIQRTQQEDSAVYLCASSLAARYSNQPQHFGDGTRLSIL.